The present entry profiles one TCR beta chain with its context. In the source study's methods: Quantification of nucleated cells was approximated via reference gene primer amplification. Sequenced by immunoSEQ multiplex PCR; TCRdb stores in-frame clones only, minus some. V, J and clone size derive from that table, while D and trimming were established from the DNA sequence. Counted here are about 240,000 clones, roughly 86% occurring once; the ten biggest clones make up more than 6.5%. This sample is drawn from a study of blood T cell repertoires in COVID-19. V lost 7 bases and J lost 0; bases outside the gene matches: 10. CDR3 length: 17 residues. Germline assignment: CDR1 SNHLY and CDR2 FYNNEI.

The chain has TRBV2 and TRBJ1-3; 9 positions agree with TRBD1. The clonotype was recovered from an older woman with active or convalescent COVID-19. The specimen was peripheral blood. In DNA form, the CDR3 reads TGTGCCAGCATCCGGACAGGGGTAGGGAGCTCTGGAAACACCATATATTTT. Amino acid sequence: CASIRTGVGSSGNTIYF.